This T cell receptor (beta chain) derives from a study of T cells after yellow fever vaccination. At the level of the study: Researchers used SMART-Seq v4 Ultra Low Input to prepare fractions that had low cell numbers. The study, taken as a whole, reports: Re-detected after boosting: most primary clones, 96% of CD4 and 75% to 90% of CD8.

Universal primer sites and UMIs were introduced during 5'RACE template-switching synthesis of TCR cDNA. TCRdb reprocessed the 5' RACE reads via MiXCR and lists one record per CDR3 protein. The data show roughly 340,000 distinct CDR3 sequences, with under 5% seen just once and about 24% held by the top ten. Germline CDR1 and CDR2: MNHNS and SASEGT. CDR3 length: 13 residues. V was shortened by 6 bases and J by 5 bases, with 11 bases between the two germline ends. As for this clonotype: Its antigen is not known.

The sample in question was PBMCs, obtained 5 days after the yellow fever booster vaccination. This clonotype was obtained from a man aged 18 to 29 who received the YFV17D yellow fever vaccine. The chain is built from TRBV6-1 and TRBJ1-5, with D perhaps TRBD1 (5 bases). The CDR3: CASRAGRDQPQHF. Written as DNA, the CDR3 is TGTGCCAGCAGAGCAGGGCGGGATCAGCCCCAGCATTTT.